This TCR beta chain was sequenced in a study of T-cell reconstitution after alpha-beta-depleted transplantation in children. V was clipped by 2 bases and J by 0 bases, with 14 bases between them. Germline V gives CDR1 SGHVS, CDR2 FNYEAQ. The CDR3 loop spans 17 amino acids. Findings and limits, study-wide: T-cell numbers and diversity one year post-transplant derived largely from freshly generated T cells. Some patients' high day-60 TCRbeta diversity was attributed to recipient cells surviving conditioning. Reportedly, roughly two months post-transplant, alpha-beta T cells arose from several hundred expanded graft clones.

Remarks on this clonotype: Its antigen remains unknown.

It was with unique molecular identifiers that the TCRbeta library was prepared. TCRdb ran MiXCR on the PCR reads and lists one entry per CDR3 protein. The sample has around 580,000 distinct CDR3 sequences; 20% to 25% are singletons. The chain combines TRBV7-6 with TRBJ2-1; unclear D gene. The TCR originated in a boy less than two years old who had a stem cell transplant for acute myeloid leukemia, so the T cells may come from the graft donor. The input for sequencing was PBMCs, mostly from graft donor cells, taken 360 days after TCRalphabeta/CD19-depleted stem cell transplant. The CDR3 protein is CASSLTLQSYSYNEQFF. DNA for the CDR3: TGTGCCAGCAGCTTAACCCTACAGAGTTACTCCTACAATGAGCAGTTCTTC.